This TCR beta chain was sequenced during a study of blood T cell repertoires in COVID-19. Study context: From T cells, B-cell-depleted T cells, or PBMCs came the material, which was cDNA or gDNA.

The data were produced by immunoSEQ multiplex PCR, yet TCRdb's version contains in-frame clones alone and is incomplete. The profile covers 110,000 or so clones, with roughly 85% appearing a single time and around 3.4% taken by the ten largest. Germline V gene sequence: CDR1 MNHEY, CDR2 SVGAGI. With 6 bases removed from V and 8 bases from J, the gap between germline ends came to 17 bases. The CDR3 spans 15 residues. Material for sequencing was peripheral blood. The TCR was taken from a man aged 35 to 55 with acute or convalescent COVID-19. The chain couples TRBV6-5 to TRBJ1-6; a weak D match, TRBD1 (6 bases). The chain's CDR3 is CASRQPTGIHSPLHF. The CDR3 DNA reads TGTGCCAGCAGGCAACCGACAGGAATTCATTCACCCCTCCACTTT.